This TCR beta chain was recorded in a study of cytomegalovirus exposure and HLA in healthy donors. TCRdb keeps only in-frame clones here, not all; method: immunoSEQ multiplex PCR. The repertoire consists of around 150,000 clones, with about 80% occurring once and the leading ten covering around 27%. This clone was seen a few times. J was trimmed by 0 bases and V by 3 bases; bases with no gene match: 12. Germline loops: CDR1 SGHRS, CDR2 YFSETQ. This CDR3 is built from 19 residues. Sequencing was carried out using PBMCs. The chain is built from TRBV5-1 and TRBJ2-7; 13 nucleotides agree with TRBD2. The TCR sequence derives from a man aged 30-40 years in good health and CMV-seropositive. The CDR3 nucleotides are TGCGCCAGCAGCTCGGGACTAGCGGGGTTCTATAGAGACTCCTACGAGCAGTACTTC. Residues: CASSSGLAGFYRDSYEQYF. The entire variable domain, with the rest obtained from reference TRBV5-1 and TRBJ2-7, is as follows: KAGVTQTPRYLIKTRGQQVTLSCSPISGHRSVSWYQQTPGQGLQFLFEYFSETQRNKGNFPGRFSGRQFSNSRSEMNVSTLELGDSALYLCASSSGLAGFYRDSYEQYFGPGTRLTVT.